This TCR beta chain derives from a study of identical twins. Germline CDR1 reads MGHDK; CDR2 reads SYGVNS. With 4 bases clipped from V and 6 bases from J, the junction kept 12 bases outside the gene matches. CDR3 size: 16 residues. Each CDR3 protein is one row after TCRdb ran MiXCR on the 5' RACE reads. Among roughly 540,000 distinct CDR3 sequences, 20% to 25% were seen once, and the ten largest hold 0.91%. The same sample was also studied in work on T cells expressing NK-cell markers.

V usage is TRBV25-1 and J usage is TRBJ2-3; 8 bases agree with TRBD1. The sample was CD4+ T cells sorted from blood. This TCR was recovered from a woman aged 18-29 years in good health. CDR3 residues: CASSARAGGRRDTQYF. DNA for the CDR3: TGTGCCAGCAGTGCTAGAGCAGGGGGCCGAAGGGATACGCAGTATTTT.